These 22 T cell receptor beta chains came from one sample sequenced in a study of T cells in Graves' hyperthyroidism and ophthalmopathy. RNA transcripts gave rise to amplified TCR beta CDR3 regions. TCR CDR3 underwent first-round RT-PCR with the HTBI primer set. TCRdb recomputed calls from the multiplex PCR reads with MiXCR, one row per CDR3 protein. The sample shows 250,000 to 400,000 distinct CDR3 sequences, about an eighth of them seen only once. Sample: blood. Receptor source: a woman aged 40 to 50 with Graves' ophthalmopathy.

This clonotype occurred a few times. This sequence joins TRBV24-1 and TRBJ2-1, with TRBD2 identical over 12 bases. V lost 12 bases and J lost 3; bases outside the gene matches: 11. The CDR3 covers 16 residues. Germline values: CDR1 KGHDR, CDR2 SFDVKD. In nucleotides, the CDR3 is TGTGCCCCCCACGTTGGACTAGCGGGGCTCTACAATGAGCAGTTCTTC. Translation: CAPHVGLAGLYNEQFF.

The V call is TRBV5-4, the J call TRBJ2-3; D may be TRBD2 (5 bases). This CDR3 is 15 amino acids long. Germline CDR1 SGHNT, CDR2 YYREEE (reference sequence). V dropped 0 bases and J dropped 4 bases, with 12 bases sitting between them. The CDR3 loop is CASSLGLADADTQYF. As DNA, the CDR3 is TGTGCCAGCAGCTTGGGGCTAGCAGATGCAGATACGCAGTATTTT.

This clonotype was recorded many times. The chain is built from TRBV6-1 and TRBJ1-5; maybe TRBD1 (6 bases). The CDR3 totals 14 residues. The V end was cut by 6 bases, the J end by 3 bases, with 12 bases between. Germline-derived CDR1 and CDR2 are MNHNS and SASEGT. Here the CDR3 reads CASRDDRTNQPQHF. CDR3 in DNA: TGTGCCAGCAGGGACGACAGGACCAATCAGCCCCAGCATTTT.

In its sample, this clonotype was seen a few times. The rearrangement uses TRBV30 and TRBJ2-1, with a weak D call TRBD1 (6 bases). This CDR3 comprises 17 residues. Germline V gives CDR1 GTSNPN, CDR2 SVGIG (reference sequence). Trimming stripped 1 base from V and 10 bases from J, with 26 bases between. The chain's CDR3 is CAWSGGSRTGPEGEQFF. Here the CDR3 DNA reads TGTGCCTGGAGTGGGGGATCGCGAACAGGGCCTGAGGGGGAGCAGTTCTTC.

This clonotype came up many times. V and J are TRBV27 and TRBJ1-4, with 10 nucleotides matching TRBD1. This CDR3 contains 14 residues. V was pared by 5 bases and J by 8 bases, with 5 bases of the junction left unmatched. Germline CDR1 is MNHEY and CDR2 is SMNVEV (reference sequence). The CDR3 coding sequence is TGTGCCAGCAGTCTCCTGGGACAGGGGGAAAAACTGTTTTTT. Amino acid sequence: CASSLLGQGEKLFF. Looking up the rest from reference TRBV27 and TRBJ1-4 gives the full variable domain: EAQVTQNPRYLITVTGKKLTVTCSQNMNHEYMSWYRQDPGLGLRQIYYSMNVEVTDKGDVPEGYKVSRKEKRNFPLILESPSPNQTSLYFCASSLLGQGEKLFFGSGTQLSVL.

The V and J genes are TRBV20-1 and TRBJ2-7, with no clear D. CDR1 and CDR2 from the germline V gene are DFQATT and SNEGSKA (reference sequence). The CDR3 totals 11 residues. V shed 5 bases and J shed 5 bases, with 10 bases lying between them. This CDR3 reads CSASKLDEQYF. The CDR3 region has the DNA TGCAGTGCTTCCAAGTTGGACGAGCAGTACTTC.

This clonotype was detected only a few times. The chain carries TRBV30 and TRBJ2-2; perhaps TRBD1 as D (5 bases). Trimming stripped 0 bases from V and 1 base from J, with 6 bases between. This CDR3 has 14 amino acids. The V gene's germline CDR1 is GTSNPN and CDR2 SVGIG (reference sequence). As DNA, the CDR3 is TGTGCCTGGAGTGTACAGGAGAACACCGGGGAGCTGTTTTTT. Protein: CAWSVQENTGELFF.

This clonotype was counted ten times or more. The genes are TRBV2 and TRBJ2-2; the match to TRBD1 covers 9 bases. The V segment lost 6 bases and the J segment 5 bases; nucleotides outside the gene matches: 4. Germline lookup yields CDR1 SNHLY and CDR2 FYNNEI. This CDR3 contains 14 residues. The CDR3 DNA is TGTGCCAGCAGGAGGACAGGGGTGACCGGGGAGCTGTTTTTT. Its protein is CASRRTGVTGELFF.

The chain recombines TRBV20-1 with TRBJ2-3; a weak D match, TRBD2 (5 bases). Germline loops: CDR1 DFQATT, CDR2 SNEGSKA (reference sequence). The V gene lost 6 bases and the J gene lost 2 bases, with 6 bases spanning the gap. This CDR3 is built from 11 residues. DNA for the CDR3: TGCAGTGCCGGGGACACAGATACGCAGTATTTT. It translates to CSAGDTDTQYF.

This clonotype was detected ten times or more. The CDR3 here is CASSFVGLAVETQYF. CDR3 DNA: TGTGCCAGCAGTTTCGTGGGACTAGCGGTAGAGACCCAGTACTTC. The V and J genes are TRBV27 and TRBJ2-5; 11 bases line up with TRBD2. Trimming at V came to 3 bases and at J to 4 bases, leaving 4 bases not matched to a gene. The CDR3 has 15 residues. Germline V gives CDR1 MNHEY, CDR2 SMNVEV (reference sequence).

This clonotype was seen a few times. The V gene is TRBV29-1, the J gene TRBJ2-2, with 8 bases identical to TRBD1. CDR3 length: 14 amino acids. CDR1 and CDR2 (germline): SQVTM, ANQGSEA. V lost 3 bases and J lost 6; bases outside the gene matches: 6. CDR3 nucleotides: TGCAGCGTTGAGGGACAGGAATTCGCCGGGGAGCTGTTTTTT. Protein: CSVEGQEFAGELFF.

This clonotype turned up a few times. The DNA of the CDR3 is TGTGCCAGCAGTAGTCACAGGAGTTATGAAAAACTGTTTTTT. Its protein is CASSSHRSYEKLFF. The chain employs TRBV27 and TRBJ1-4, with TRBD1 as a possible D gene (5 bases). Between the trimmed V and J ends, which lost 5 bases and 6 bases, there was a span of 13 bases. The CDR3 totals 14 residues. The germline CDR1 and CDR2 sequences are MNHEY and SMNVEV (reference sequence).

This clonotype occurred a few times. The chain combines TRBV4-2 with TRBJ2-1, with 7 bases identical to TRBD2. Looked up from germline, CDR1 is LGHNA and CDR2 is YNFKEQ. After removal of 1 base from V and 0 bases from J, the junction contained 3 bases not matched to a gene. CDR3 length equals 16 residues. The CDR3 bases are TGTGCCAGCAGCCAAGGTGGCGGGAGCTCCTACAATGAGCAGTTCTTC. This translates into CASSQGGGSSYNEQFF.

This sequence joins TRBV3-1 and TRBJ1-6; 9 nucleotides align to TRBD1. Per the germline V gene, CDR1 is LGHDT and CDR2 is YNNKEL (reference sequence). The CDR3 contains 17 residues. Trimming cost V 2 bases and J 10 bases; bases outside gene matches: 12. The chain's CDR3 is CASSQFPGTGLWSPLHF. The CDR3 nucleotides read TGTGCCAGCAGCCAATTCCCCGGGACAGGGCTTTGGTCACCCCTCCACTTT.

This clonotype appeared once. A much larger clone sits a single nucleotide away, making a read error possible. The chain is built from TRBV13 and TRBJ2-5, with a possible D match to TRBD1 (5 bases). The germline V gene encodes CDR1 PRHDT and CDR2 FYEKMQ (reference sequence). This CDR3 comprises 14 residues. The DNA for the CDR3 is TGTGCCAGCAGCCCCGCAGGGCACCAAGAGACCCAGCACTTC. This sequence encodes CASSPAGHQETQHF.

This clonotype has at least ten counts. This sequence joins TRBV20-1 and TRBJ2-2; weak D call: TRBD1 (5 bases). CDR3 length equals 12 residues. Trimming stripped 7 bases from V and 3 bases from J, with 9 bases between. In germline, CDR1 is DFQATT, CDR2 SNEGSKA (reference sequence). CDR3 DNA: TGCAGTGTCCAGGGCGACACCGGGGAGCTGTTTTTT. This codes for CSVQGDTGELFF.

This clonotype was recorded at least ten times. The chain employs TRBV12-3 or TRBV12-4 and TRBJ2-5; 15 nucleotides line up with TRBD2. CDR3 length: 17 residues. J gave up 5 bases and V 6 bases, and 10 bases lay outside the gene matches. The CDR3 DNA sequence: TGTGCCAGCAGGCCGGGACTAGCGGGGGGCCCTCGTGAGACCCAGTACTTC. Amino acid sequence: CASRPGLAGGPRETQYF.

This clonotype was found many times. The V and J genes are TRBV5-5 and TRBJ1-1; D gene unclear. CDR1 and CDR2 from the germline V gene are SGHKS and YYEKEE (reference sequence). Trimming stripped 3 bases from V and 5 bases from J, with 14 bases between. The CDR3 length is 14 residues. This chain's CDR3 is CASSSGRVGTEAFF. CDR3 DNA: TGTGCCAGCAGCTCCGGGCGGGTAGGAACTGAAGCTTTCTTT.

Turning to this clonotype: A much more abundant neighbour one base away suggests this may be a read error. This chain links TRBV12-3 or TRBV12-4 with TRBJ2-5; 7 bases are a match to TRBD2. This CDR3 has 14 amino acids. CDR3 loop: CASSPPSGQGTQYF. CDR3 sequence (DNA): TGTGCCAGCAGTCCCCCTAGCGGACAAGGGACCCAGTACTTC.

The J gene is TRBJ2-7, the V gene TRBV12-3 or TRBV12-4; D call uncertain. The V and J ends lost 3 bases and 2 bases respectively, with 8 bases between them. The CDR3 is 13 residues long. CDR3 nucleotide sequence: TGTGCCAGCAGTTTTCCGGAGACCTACGAGCAGTACTTC. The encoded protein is CASSFPETYEQYF.

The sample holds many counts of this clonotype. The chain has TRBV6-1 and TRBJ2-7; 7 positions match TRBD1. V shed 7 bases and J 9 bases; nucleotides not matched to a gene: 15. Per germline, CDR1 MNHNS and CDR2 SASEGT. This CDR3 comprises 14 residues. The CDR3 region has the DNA TGTGCCAGCATTCCGACAGGGATCCGTATTGGGCAGTACTTC. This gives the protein CASIPTGIRIGQYF.

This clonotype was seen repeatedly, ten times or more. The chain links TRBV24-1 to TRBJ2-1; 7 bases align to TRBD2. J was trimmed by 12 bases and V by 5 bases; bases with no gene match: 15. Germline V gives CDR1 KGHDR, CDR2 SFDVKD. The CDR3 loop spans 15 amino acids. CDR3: CATSGGTGAGVSQFF. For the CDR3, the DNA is TGTGCCACCAGTGGAGGGACCGGTGCGGGAGTCTCGCAGTTCTTC.